This T cell receptor (beta chain) was captured in a study of PD-L1 blockade in urothelial cancer. Each PCR received spiked synthetic TCR analog templates. Generated by immunoSEQ multiplex PCR, the TCRdb table keeps only in-frame clones and is missing some. The data show approximately 100,000 clones, roughly nine tenths seen once. The V gene's germline CDR1 is MNHEY and CDR2 SMNVEV (reference sequence). V shed 0 bases and J 4 bases; nucleotides not matched to a gene: 2. This CDR3 is built from 15 residues. The material sequenced was PBMCs, taken around atezolizumab (anti-PD-L1) treatment. V and J are TRBV27 and TRBJ1-2; 10 nucleotides agree with TRBD1. The receptor's source is a woman of 80 years or more with urothelial cancer. CDR3 DNA: TGTGCCAGCAGTTTATCGACAGGGGGCGGCTATGGCTACACCTTC. Amino acids: CASSLSTGGGYGYTF.